A single T cell receptor beta chain is shown here with its context. This sample is part of a study of shared clonotypes between healthy human individuals. The ends were cut back, 4 bases at V and 4 bases at J, with 15 bases in the middle. This CDR3 is 15 amino acids long. Looked up from germline, CDR1 is MNHNS and CDR2 is SASEGT. The data were produced by immunoSEQ multiplex PCR, yet TCRdb's version contains in-frame clones alone and is incomplete. The data show 2 million to 3 million clones, around nine tenths seen once. The chain couples TRBV6-1 to TRBJ2-3; perhaps D is TRBD1 or TRBD2 (6 bases each). Sequences were obtained from naive CD4+ T cells sorted from blood. Documented subset: CD45RA+ positively selected. The clonotype was recovered from a man aged 18 to 30 in good health. This CDR3 reads CASSGGGKGADTQYF. In DNA, the CDR3 is TGTGCCAGCAGTGGCGGCGGGAAGGGGGCAGATACGCAGTATTTT.